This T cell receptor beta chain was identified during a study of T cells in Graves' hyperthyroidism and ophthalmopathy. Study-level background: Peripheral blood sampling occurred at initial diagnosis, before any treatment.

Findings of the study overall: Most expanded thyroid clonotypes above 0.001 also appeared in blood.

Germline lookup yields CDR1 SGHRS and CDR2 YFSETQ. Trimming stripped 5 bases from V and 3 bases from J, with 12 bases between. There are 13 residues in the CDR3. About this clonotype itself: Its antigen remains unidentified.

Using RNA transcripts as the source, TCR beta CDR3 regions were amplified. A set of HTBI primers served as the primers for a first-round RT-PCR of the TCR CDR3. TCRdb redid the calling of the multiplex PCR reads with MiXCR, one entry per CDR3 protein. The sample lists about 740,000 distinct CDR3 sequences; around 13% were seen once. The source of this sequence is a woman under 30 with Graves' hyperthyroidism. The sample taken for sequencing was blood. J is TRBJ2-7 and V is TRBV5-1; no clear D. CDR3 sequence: CASSVEDVYEQYF. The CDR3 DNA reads TGCGCCAGCAGTGTTGAAGACGTCTACGAGCAGTACTTC.